This T cell receptor beta chain was identified in a study of shared clonotypes between healthy human individuals. Study at large: There were three CD4 naive, three CD4 memory, two CD8 naive and one CD8 memory plates per donor.

Between the trimmed V and J ends, which lost 2 bases and 3 bases, there was a span of 12 bases. Germline values: CDR1 SGHNT, CDR2 YYREEE (reference sequence). CDR3 size: 14 residues. TCRdb keeps only in-frame clones here, not all; method: immunoSEQ multiplex PCR. The table has roughly 1,100,000 clones, around 74% seen once. The sample taken for sequencing was memory CD4+ T cells sorted from blood. Subset: CD45RA-negative fraction. V usage is TRBV5-4 and J usage is TRBJ2-7, with D tentatively TRBD1 or TRBD2 (5 bases each). This receptor was obtained from a young man in good health. CDR3 sequence reads: CASSFGGSNYEQYF. The CDR3, as DNA: TGTGCCAGCAGCTTTGGGGGATCCAACTACGAGCAGTACTTC.